Given below is one TCR beta chain in context. The antigen is not known. This specimen belongs to a study of shared clonotypes between healthy human individuals. The study's findings and limits: Among non-shared clonotypes, generation probabilities were lower than among those shared by all four donors. What limited the represented genetic and exposure-history diversity was the small number of donors.

Germline V gene sequence: CDR1 PRHDT, CDR2 FYEKMQ (reference sequence). The V and J ends lost 5 bases and 5 bases, in that order; junction bases with no gene match: 9. The CDR3 totals 15 residues. Each subset's genomic DNA was shared equally among a number of immunoSEQ plates. TCRdb's copy holds only in-frame clones and misses some; the assay was immunoSEQ multiplex PCR. The data contain about 690,000 clones, about 92% of them singletons. The chain recombines TRBV13 with TRBJ2-7, with 10 positions matching TRBD2. Sequencing was performed on memory CD8+ T cells from PBMCs. Subset defined: CD45RO+ cells pooled with CCR7-negative TemRA cells. The clonotype was recovered from a man between 18 and 29 years old in good health. Some clones in this sample may be carry-over from other donors' samples. The CDR3 DNA reads TGTGCCAGCAGCCCGGGAGGTAGCGGGAGGAACGAGCAGTACTTC. Its protein product is CASSPGGSGRNEQYF.